This entry lists 17 T cell receptor beta chains sequenced from one sample in a study of neoadjuvant anti-PD-1 for oral cavity cancer. Sequencing used immunoSEQ multiplex PCR; TCRdb keeps in-frame clones, though not all of them. The sample lists over 80,000 clones; approximately 84% were seen once. This specimen was PBMCs, taken before nivolumab (anti-PD-1) treatment. All receptors come from a person between 35 and 79 years old with oral cavity squamous cell carcinoma.

This clone is categorized as medium-sized (0.01 to 0.1%). The chain recombines TRBV10-3 with TRBJ2-1, with 10 positions matching TRBD2. Per the germline V gene, CDR1 is ENHRY and CDR2 is SYGVKD. This CDR3 region has 16 residues. V trimming: 2 bases; J trimming: 6 bases; junction bases outside the gene matches: 7. CDR3 loop: CAISEGASGRGNEQFF. Here the CDR3 DNA reads TGTGCCATCAGTGAGGGGGCTAGCGGGAGAGGCAATGAGCAGTTCTTC.

The sample holds one count of this clone. This chain connects TRBV6-6 to TRBJ1-1; D gene uncertain. V lost 0 bases, J lost 10 bases, and 18 bases lay in between. The germline V gene encodes CDR1 MNHNY and CDR2 SVGAGI (reference sequence). The CDR3 sequence is 15 residues long. The CDR3 protein is CASSYSKGSEVVAFF. CDR3 in DNA: TGTGCCAGCAGTTACTCGAAGGGCAGTGAAGTAGTAGCTTTCTTT.

The V and J genes are TRBV27 and TRBJ1-2; tentatively, D is TRBD1 (5 bases). Germline V gene sequence: CDR1 MNHEY, CDR2 SMNVEV (reference sequence). The CDR3 runs to 17 residues. Deletions cut 0 bases from V and 4 bases from J, with 18 bases between. Written as DNA, the CDR3 is TGTGCCAGCAGTTTATCGGGGGGAGGGAAAGAAGGCTATGGCTACACCTTC. Its protein is CASSLSGGGKEGYGYTF.

The rearrangement joins TRBV6-1 to TRBJ1-5; D uncertain. Germline V gene lookup returns CDR1 MNHNS and CDR2 SASEGT. Trimming took off 6 bases at V and 5 bases at J, with 8 bases between the two ends. The CDR3 contains 12 residues. CDR3 sequence reads: CASRATDQPQHF. DNA of the CDR3: TGTGCCAGCAGAGCCACAGATCAGCCCCAGCATTTT.

The V and J genes are TRBV10-3 and TRBJ2-2; 8 bases are a match to TRBD2. The V gene end was trimmed by 2 bases and the J gene end by 5 bases; junction bases not matched to a gene: 4. The CDR3 spans 15 residues. Per germline, CDR1 ENHRY and CDR2 SYGVKD. In DNA form, the CDR3 reads TGTGCCATCAGTGAGCGAGGCGGGGGGACCGGGGAGCTGTTTTTT. Its protein product is CAISERGGGTGELFF.

V usage is TRBV4-1 and J usage is TRBJ1-2; D unresolved. V dropped 5 bases and J dropped 7 bases, with 17 bases sitting between them. Per the germline V gene, CDR1 is MGHRA and CDR2 is YSYEKL. The CDR3 runs 14 residues. This chain's CDR3 is CASSAPDRRAGYTF. The CDR3 DNA is TGCGCCAGCAGCGCCCCTGACCGGAGGGCTGGCTACACCTTC.

The chain links TRBV9 to TRBJ1-2, with a tentative D call TRBD1 (5 bases). The germline gives CDR1 SGDLS, CDR2 YYNGEE. This CDR3 has 12 residues. V was clipped by 3 bases and J by 5 bases, with 8 bases between them. CDR3 sequence reads: CASSGTRYGYTF. CDR3 DNA sequence: TGTGCCAGCAGCGGGACAAGGTATGGCTACACCTTC.

The V call is TRBV5-1, the J call TRBJ2-7; weak D call: TRBD2 (6 bases). Germline CDR1 is SGHRS and CDR2 is YFSETQ. CDR3 length: 12 amino acids. V lost 3 bases and J lost 6, with 10 bases in between. CDR3 nucleotide sequence: TGCGCCAGCAGCTCCGGACTAAGCGAGCAGTACTTC. The encoded protein is CASSSGLSEQYF.

The chain carries TRBV2 and TRBJ2-5; D gene uncertain. Germline lookup yields CDR1 SNHLY and CDR2 FYNNEI. CDR3 length: 12 amino acids. V was shortened by 5 bases and J by 3 bases, with 7 bases between the two germline ends. CDR3 DNA sequence: TGTGCCAGCAGTTACGCGGAAGAGACCCAGTACTTC. This gives the protein CASSYAEETQYF.

This rearrangement joins TRBV19 to TRBJ1-1; D is uncertain. Germline values: CDR1 LNHDA, CDR2 SQIVND (reference sequence). This CDR3 has 14 residues. The V gene lost 7 bases and the J gene lost 0 bases, with 12 bases spanning the gap. CDR3 residues: CASTLVAVNTEAFF. CDR3 DNA sequence: TGTGCCAGTACCCTTGTGGCAGTGAACACTGAAGCTTTCTTT.

V usage is TRBV5-8 and J usage is TRBJ2-1, with TRBD2 matching 8 bases. The CDR3 runs to 20 residues. The germline CDR1 and CDR2 sequences are SGHTS and YDEGEE. V shed 2 bases and J 2 bases; nucleotides not matched to a gene: 18. The CDR3 region has the DNA TGTGCCAGCAGCTTTGGGACCGGGGGGGCGGCATACGTCCCCTACAATGAGCAGTTCTTC. Its translation: CASSFGTGGAAYVPYNEQFF.

The chain has TRBV19 and TRBJ2-1; D ambiguous. The CDR3 is made up of 15 amino acids. Germline-derived CDR1 and CDR2 are LNHDA and SQIVND (reference sequence). V lost 2 bases and J lost 0, with 8 bases in between. CDR3 in DNA: TGTGCCAGTAGTATAAGTCAAAGCTCCTACAATGAGCAGTTCTTC. This sequence encodes CASSISQSSYNEQFF.

The chain uses TRBV7-6 and TRBJ1-5; D possibly corresponds to TRBD1 (6 bases). CDR3 length: 13 amino acids. CDR1 is SGHVS, CDR2 FNYEAQ, per germline. Trimming stripped 4 bases from V and 7 bases from J, with 11 bases between. The CDR3 nucleotides read TGTGCCAGCAGCTCGCAGGGGCAACAGCCCCAGCATTTT. Translated: CASSSQGQQPQHF.

The genes are TRBV5-4 and TRBJ2-1; 10 bases map to TRBD1. CDR3 length equals 16 residues. V was pared by 4 bases and J by 8 bases, with 12 bases of the junction left unmatched. Germline CDR1 reads SGHNT; CDR2 reads YYREEE (reference sequence). Here the CDR3 DNA reads TGTGCCAGCAGCCCACCCGGGGACAGGGGTAAACATGAGCAGTTCTTC. Its translation is CASSPPGDRGKHEQFF.

The rearrangement uses TRBV2 and TRBJ2-7; D remains unclear. Germline V gives CDR1 SNHLY, CDR2 FYNNEI. CDR3 length: 13 residues. V lost 4 bases and J lost 4, with 11 bases in between. The CDR3 region is CASSAARIYEQYF. Written as DNA, the CDR3 is TGTGCCAGCAGTGCGGCCAGAATATACGAGCAGTACTTC.

V gene TRBV2 combines with J gene TRBJ1-1; TRBD1 matches at 7 bases. CDR1 SNHLY and CDR2 FYNNEI come from the germline V gene. V lost 6 bases and J lost 5; bases outside the gene matches: 15. The CDR3 covers 16 residues. The CDR3, as DNA: TGTGCCAGCAGCCCCACCACCCAGGGGGGTAAGACTGAAGCTTTCTTT. Protein product: CASSPTTQGGKTEAFF.

The chain joins TRBV5-1 to TRBJ2-1, with D unresolved. Germline V gene sequence: CDR1 SGHRS, CDR2 YFSETQ. V was shortened by 0 bases and J by 0 bases, with 10 bases between the two germline ends. The CDR3 has 16 residues. The CDR3 bases are TGCGCCAGCAGCTTGGCCATGACGGGCTCCTACAATGAGCAGTTCTTC. This codes for CASSLAMTGSYNEQFF.